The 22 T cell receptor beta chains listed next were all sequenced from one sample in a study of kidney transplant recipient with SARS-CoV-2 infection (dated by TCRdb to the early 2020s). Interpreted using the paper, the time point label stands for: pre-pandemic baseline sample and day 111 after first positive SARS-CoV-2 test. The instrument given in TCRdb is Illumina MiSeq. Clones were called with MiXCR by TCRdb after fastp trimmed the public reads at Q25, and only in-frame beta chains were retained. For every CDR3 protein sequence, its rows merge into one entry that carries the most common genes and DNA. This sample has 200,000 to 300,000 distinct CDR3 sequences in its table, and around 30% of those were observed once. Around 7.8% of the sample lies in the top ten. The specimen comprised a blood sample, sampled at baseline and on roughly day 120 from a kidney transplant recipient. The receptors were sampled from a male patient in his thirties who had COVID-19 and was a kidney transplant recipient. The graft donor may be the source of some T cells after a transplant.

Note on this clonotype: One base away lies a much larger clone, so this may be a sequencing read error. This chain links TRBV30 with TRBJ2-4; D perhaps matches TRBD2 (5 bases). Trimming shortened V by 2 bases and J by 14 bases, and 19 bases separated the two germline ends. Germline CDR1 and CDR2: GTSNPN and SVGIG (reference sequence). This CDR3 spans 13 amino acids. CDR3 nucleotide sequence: TGTGCCTGGAGTCCTTTCCAGAGCGGAGCGGAGTACTTC. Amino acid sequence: CAWSPFQSGAEYF.

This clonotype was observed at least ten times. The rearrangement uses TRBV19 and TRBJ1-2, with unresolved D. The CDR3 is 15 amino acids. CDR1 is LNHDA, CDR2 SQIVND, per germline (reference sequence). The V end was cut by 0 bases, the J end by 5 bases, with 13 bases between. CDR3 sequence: CASSIDHVGPYGYTF. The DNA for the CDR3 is TGTGCCAGTAGTATAGATCACGTAGGTCCGTATGGCTACACCTTC.

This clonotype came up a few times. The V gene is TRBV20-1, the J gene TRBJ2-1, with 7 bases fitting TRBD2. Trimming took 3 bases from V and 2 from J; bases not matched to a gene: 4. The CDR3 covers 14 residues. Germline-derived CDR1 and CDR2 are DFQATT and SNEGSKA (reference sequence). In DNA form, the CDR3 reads TGCAGTGCTAGCTGGGACTACCCCTACAATGAGCAGTTCTTC. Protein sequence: CSASWDYPYNEQFF.

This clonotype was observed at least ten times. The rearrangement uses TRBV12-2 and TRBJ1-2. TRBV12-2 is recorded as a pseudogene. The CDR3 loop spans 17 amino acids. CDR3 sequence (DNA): TGTGCAAGTCGCCTAAGAATGACTCCACGAAAGACCTATGGCTACACCTTC. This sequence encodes CASRLRMTPRKTYGYTF.

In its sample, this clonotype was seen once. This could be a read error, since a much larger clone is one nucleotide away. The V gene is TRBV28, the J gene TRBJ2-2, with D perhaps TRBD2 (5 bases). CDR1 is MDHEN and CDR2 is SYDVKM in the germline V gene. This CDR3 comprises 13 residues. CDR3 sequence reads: CASSTPASGELLF. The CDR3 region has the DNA TGTGCCAGCAGTACCCCGGCCTCCGGGGAGCTGCTTTTT.

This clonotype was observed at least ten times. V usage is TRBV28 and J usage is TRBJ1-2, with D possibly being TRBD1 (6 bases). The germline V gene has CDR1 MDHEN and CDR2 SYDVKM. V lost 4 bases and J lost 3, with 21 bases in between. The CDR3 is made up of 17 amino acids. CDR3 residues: CASSSPLGRGQDYGYTF. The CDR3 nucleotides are TGTGCCAGCAGTTCCCCCTTGGGCAGGGGACAAGACTATGGCTACACCTTC.

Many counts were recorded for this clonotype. CDR3 bases: TGTGCCAGCAGTTACACGGACAGGGGGCCAACTGAAGCTTTCTTT. Amino acid sequence: CASSYTDRGPTEAFF. The chain couples TRBV6-5 to TRBJ1-1, with 11 bases matching TRBD1. CDR1 and CDR2 (germline): MNHEY, SVGAGI. Trimming at V came to 2 bases and at J to 5 bases, leaving 4 bases not matched to a gene. This CDR3 spans 15 amino acids.

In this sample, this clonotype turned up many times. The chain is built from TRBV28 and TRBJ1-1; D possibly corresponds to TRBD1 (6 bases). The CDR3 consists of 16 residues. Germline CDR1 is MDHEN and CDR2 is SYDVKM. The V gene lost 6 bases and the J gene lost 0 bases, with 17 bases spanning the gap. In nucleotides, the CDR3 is TGTGCCAGCAGCTTCTCGTCCAGGGGTATGAACACTGAAGCTTTCTTT. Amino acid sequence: CASSFSSRGMNTEAFF.

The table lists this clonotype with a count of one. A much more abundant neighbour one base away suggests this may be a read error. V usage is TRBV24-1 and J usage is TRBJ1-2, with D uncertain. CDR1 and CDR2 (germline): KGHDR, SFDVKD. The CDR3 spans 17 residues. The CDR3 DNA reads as TGTGCCGCCAGTAGACACGTTAGTACCAGAAAGACCTATGGCTACACCTTC. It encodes CAASRHVSTRKTYGYTF.

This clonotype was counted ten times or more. CDR3 residues: CASSGQGYTGELFF. Here the CDR3 DNA reads TGTGCCAGCAGTGGGCAGGGATACACCGGGGAGCTGTTTTTT. The gene calls are TRBV2 and TRBJ2-2, with D possibly being TRBD1 (5 bases). CDR3 length equals 14 residues. V was trimmed by 4 bases and J by 3 bases, leaving 9 bases between them. The germline V gene has CDR1 SNHLY and CDR2 FYNNEI.

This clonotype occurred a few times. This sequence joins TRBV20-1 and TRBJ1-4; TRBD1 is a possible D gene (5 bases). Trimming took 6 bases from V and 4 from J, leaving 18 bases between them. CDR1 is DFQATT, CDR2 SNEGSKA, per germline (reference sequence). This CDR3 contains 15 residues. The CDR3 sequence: CSALENPGNNEKLFF. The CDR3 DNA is TGCAGTGCGCTAGAGAACCCAGGGAATAATGAAAAACTGTTTTTT.

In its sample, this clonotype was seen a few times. The CDR3 loop is CASSPGGGGNTEAFF. The CDR3 DNA reads as TGTGCCAGCAGCCCCGGGGGGGGGGGGAACACTGAAGCTTTCTTT. V usage is TRBV11-2 and J usage is TRBJ1-1; tentative D call: TRBD1 (5 bases). The CDR3 loop spans 15 amino acids. Germline CDR1 SGHAT, CDR2 FQNNGV. V shed 5 bases and J shed 1 base, with 14 bases lying between them.

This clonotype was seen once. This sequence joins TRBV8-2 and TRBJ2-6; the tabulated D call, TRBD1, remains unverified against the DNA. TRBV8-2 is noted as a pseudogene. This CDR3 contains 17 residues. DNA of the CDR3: TGTGGCAAAGTCTACAGGATAACACGAAGTCGGGCCAACGTCCTGACTTTC. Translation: CGKVYRITRSRANVLTF.

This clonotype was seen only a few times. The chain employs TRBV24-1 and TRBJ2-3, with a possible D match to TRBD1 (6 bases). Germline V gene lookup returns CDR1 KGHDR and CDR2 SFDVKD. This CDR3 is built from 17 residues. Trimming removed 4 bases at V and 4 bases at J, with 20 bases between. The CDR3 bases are TGTGCCACCAGTGAAGACGGGACAAGGGTTATACCAGATACGCAGTATTTT. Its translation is CATSEDGTRVIPDTQYF.

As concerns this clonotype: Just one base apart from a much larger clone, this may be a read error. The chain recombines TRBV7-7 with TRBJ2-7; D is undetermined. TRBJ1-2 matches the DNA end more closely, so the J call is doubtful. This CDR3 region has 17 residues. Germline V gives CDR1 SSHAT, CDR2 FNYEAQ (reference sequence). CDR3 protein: CASSNWDKCRKTCGYTF. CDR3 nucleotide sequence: TGTGCCAGCAGCAATTGGGATAAGTGCCGAAAGACCTGTGGCTACACCTTC.

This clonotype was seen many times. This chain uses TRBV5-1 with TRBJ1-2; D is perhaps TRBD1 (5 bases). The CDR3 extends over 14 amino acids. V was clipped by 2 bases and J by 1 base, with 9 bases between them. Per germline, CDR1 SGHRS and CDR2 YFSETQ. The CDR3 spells CASSLDSSNYGYTF. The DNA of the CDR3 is TGCGCCAGCAGCTTAGACAGCAGTAACTATGGCTACACCTTC.

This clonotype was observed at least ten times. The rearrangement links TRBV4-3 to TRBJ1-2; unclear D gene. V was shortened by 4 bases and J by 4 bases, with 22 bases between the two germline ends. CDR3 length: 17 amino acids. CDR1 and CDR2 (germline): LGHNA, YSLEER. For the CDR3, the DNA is TGCGCCAGCAGCCTTACATCAGGACGTCGAAAGACCTATGGCTACACCTTC. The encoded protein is CASSLTSGRRKTYGYTF.

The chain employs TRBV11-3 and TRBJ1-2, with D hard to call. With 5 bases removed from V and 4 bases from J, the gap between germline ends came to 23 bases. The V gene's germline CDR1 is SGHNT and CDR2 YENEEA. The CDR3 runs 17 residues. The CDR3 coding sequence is TGTGCCAGCAGCAGCATCGCCGATCTCGGAAAGACCTATGGCTACACCTTC. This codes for CASSSIADLGKTYGYTF.

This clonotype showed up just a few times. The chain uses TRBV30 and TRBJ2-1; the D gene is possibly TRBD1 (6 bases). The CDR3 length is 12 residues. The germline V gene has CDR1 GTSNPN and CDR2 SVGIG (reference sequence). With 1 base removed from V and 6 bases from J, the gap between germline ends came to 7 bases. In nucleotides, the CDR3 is TGTGCCTGGAGTGGAGGGGGCAATGAGCAGTTCTTC. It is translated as CAWSGGGNEQFF.

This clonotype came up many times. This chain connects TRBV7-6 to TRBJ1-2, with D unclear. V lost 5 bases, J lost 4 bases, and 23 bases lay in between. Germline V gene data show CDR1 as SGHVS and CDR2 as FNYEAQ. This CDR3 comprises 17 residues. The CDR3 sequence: CASSHKAESRKTYGYTF. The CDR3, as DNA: TGTGCCAGCAGCCATAAGGCTGAATCTCGAAAGACCTATGGCTACACCTTC.

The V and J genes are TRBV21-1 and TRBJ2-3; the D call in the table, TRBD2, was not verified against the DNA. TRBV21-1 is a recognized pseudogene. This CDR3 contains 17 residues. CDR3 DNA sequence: TGTGCCAGCAGGGCCCACGTAGCTACAGTCATGCAAGATACGCAGTATTTT. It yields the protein CASRAHVATVMQDTQYF.

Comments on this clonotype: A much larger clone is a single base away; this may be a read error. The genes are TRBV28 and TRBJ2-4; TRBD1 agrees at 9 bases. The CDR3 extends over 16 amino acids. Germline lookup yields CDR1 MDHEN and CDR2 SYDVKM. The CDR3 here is CASSTSTRTGVFEQCF. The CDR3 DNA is TGTGCCAGCAGCACCTCCACTCGGACAGGGGTATTCGAGCAGTGCTTC.